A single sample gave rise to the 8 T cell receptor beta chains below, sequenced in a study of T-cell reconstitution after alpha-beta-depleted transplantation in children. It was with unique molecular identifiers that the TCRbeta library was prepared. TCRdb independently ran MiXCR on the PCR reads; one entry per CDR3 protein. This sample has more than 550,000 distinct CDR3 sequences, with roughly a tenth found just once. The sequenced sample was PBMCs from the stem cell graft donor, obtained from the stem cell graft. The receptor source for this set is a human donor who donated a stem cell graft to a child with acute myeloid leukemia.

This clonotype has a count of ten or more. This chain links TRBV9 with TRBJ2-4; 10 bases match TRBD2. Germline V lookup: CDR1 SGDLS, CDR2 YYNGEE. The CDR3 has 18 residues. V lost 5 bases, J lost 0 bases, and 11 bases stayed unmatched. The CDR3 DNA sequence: TGTGCCAGCAGTGCCGGGACTAGCGCGACGGGAGCCAAAAACATTCAGTACTTC. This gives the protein CASSAGTSATGAKNIQYF.

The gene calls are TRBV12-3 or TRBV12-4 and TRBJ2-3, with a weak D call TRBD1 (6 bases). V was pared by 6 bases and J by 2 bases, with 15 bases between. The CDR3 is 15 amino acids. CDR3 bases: TGTGCCAGCAGGGGGCCGGGACAAACCACAGATACGCAGTATTTT. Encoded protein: CASRGPGQTTDTQYF.

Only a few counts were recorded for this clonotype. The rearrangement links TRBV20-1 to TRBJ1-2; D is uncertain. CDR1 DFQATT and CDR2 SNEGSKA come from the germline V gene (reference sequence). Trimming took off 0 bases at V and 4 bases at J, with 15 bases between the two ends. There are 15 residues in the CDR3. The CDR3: CSARDLREGGYGYTF. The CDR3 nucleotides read TGCAGTGCTAGAGATCTTAGGGAGGGAGGCTATGGCTACACCTTC.

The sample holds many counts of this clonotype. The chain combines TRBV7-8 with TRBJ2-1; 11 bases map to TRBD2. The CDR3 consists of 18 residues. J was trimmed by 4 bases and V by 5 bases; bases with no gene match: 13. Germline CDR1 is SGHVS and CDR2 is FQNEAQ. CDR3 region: CASSPYPPSGRQYNEQFF. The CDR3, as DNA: TGTGCCAGCAGCCCGTATCCCCCTAGCGGGAGGCAATACAATGAGCAGTTCTTC. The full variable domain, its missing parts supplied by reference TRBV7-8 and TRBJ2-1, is GAGVSQSPRYKVAKRGQDVALRCDPISGHVSLFWYQQALGQGPEFLTYFQNEAQLDKSGLPSDRFFAERPEGSVSTLKIQRTQQEDSAVYLCASSPYPPSGRQYNEQFFGPGTRLTVL.

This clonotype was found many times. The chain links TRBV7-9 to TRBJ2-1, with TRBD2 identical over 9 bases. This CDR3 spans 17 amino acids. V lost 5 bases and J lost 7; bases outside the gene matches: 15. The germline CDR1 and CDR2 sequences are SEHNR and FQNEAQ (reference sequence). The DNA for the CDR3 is TGTGCCAGCAGCCCCCACCGACTAGCGGCCGTAGGGAATGAGCAGTTCTTC. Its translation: CASSPHRLAAVGNEQFF.

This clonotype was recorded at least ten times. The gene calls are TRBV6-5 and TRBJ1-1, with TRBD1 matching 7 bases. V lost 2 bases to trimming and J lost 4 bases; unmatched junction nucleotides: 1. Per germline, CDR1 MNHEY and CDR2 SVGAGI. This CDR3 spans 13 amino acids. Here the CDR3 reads CASSYNRGTEAFF. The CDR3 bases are TGTGCCAGCAGTTACAACAGGGGCACTGAAGCTTTCTTT.

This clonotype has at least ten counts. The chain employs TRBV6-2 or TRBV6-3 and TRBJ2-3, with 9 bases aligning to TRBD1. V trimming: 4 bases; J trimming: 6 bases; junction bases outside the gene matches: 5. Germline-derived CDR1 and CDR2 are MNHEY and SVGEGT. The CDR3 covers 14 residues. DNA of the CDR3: TGTGCCAGCAGTTTCGGACAGGGGAGGGATACGCAGTATTTT. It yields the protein CASSFGQGRDTQYF.

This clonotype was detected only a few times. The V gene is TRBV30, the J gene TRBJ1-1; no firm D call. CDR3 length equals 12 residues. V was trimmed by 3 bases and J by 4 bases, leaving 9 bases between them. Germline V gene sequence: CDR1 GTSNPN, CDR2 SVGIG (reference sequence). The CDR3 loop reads CAWRRLITEAFF. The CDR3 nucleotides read TGTGCCTGGAGAAGGCTGATCACTGAAGCTTTCTTT.